This T cell receptor (beta chain) was recovered during a study of a mutant IDH1 vaccine in newly diagnosed glioma. Measured with immunoSEQ multiplex PCR; TCRdb has only the in-frame clones, and not every one. The table lists over 55,000 clones, roughly 80% of them singletons. About this clone: Antigen unknown.

V lost 5 bases, J lost 1 base, and 5 bases stayed unmatched. The CDR3 runs to 16 residues. Germline values: CDR1 PRHDT, CDR2 FYEKMQ (reference sequence). Time point denoted: week 5, during vaccination. With topical imiquimod, each dose of the vaccine consisted of 300 ug of mutant IDH1 20-mer peptide. The genes are TRBV13 and TRBJ2-3; 11 bases map to TRBD2. Sequencing was performed on PBMCs, taken from a glioma patient whose treatment included an IDH1 peptide vaccine. This receptor was taken from a woman aged 18-35 years with glioma. Some clones in this sample may be carry-over from other donors' samples. The CDR3 DNA is TGTGCCAGCAGCCCAACGGGACTAGCGGGCACAGATACGCAGTATTTT. Protein product: CASSPTGLAGTDTQYF.